Following are 11 T cell receptor beta chains from one sample sequenced in a study of vaccination and CD4 T cells after COVID-19. The antigens these receptors bind are not known. Sequencing of the DNA from cultured CD4+ T cells was carried out with the Oncomine TCR Beta short-read assay. TCRdb used MiXCR to reprocess the PCR reads, holding one entry per CDR3 protein. The repertoire consists of about 17,000 distinct CDR3 sequences, with around 30% occurring once and the leading ten covering roughly 14%. Treatment indicated: roughly 10-day PBMC culture with coronavirus spike peptide pools or control peptides (ViraFEST assay). The sample was cultured CD4+ T cells from blood. These receptors were taken from a human donor with COVID-19.

This clonotype was observed a few times. V is TRBV27 and J is TRBJ2-7; a possible D gene is TRBD1 (6 bases). This CDR3 has 12 amino acids. Germline CDR1 and CDR2: MNHEY and SMNVEV (reference sequence). Trimming cost V 5 bases and J 10 bases, with 15 bases left between them. The CDR3, as DNA: TGTGCCAGCAGTCCACTGGCAGGGGTACAGTACTTC. Its protein product is CASSPLAGVQYF.

This clonotype was detected a few times. The CDR3 coding sequence is TGTGCCAGTATAAATACAGGGGTGTTTGACAATCAGCCCCAGCATTTT. Residues: CASINTGVFDNQPQHF. This chain connects TRBV19 to TRBJ1-5, with 7 bases lining up with TRBD1. The length of the CDR3 is 16 residues. V shed 7 bases and J 3 bases; nucleotides not matched to a gene: 12. CDR1 is LNHDA, CDR2 SQIVND, per germline (reference sequence).

V and J are TRBV20-1 and TRBJ2-1; D may be TRBD1 or TRBD2 (5 bases each). Deletions cut 4 bases from V and 5 bases from J, with 15 bases between. In germline, CDR1 is DFQATT, CDR2 SNEGSKA (reference sequence). This CDR3 region has 14 residues. The CDR3 loop reads CSAIALGRNNEQFF. The CDR3, as DNA: TGCAGTGCTATAGCGTTGGGACGCAACAATGAGCAGTTCTTC.

The chain links TRBV20-1 to TRBJ2-1, with 9 bases that match TRBD2. The germline V gene has CDR1 DFQATT and CDR2 SNEGSKA (reference sequence). Trimming cost V 4 bases and J 2 bases; bases outside gene matches: 3. The CDR3 sequence is 14 residues long. The CDR3 sequence: CSAIAGGPYNEQFF. DNA of the CDR3: TGCAGTGCTATCGCGGGGGGGCCCTACAATGAGCAGTTCTTC.

This rearrangement joins TRBV5-4 to TRBJ1-2, with 11 bases lining up with TRBD1. In germline, CDR1 is SGHNT, CDR2 YYREEE (reference sequence). J gave up 5 bases and V 4 bases, and 7 bases lay outside the gene matches. The CDR3 has 15 residues. In DNA form, the CDR3 reads TGTGCCAGCAGCCCTGGACAGGGGGCCTTTTATGGCTACACCTTC. Translation gives CASSPGQGAFYGYTF.

V and J are TRBV28 and TRBJ2-6; D remains ambiguous. This CDR3 is 15 amino acids long. Deletions cut 1 base from V and 0 bases from J, with 4 bases between. Germline V gives CDR1 MDHEN, CDR2 SYDVKM. The DNA of the CDR3 is TGTGCCAGCAGTTTATTCAGCTCTGGGGCCAACGTCCTGACTTTC. Translation: CASSLFSSGANVLTF.

This chain links TRBV7-6 with TRBJ1-2; 10 nucleotides match TRBD1. Germline assignment: CDR1 SGHVS and CDR2 FNYEAQ. J lost 0 bases, V lost 5 bases, and 9 bases had no gene match. CDR3 length equals 17 residues. CDR3 sequence: CASSQRTGGLANYGYTF. CDR3 sequence (DNA): TGTGCCAGCAGCCAGAGGACAGGGGGACTAGCTAACTATGGCTACACCTTC.

This clonotype has more than one count but fewer than ten. The V and J genes are TRBV5-4 and TRBJ2-7; D remains ambiguous. V gave up 3 bases and J gave up 7 bases, with 17 bases separating them. CDR1 and CDR2 from the germline V gene are SGHNT and YYREEE (reference sequence). CDR3 size: 14 residues. CDR3 nucleotide sequence: TGTGCCAGCAGCTCCACCGGGCCTAAACGGGAGCAGTACTTC. Protein sequence: CASSSTGPKREQYF.

The V call is TRBV9, the J call TRBJ1-6, with D unresolved. This CDR3 contains 14 residues. V shed 2 bases and J shed 5 bases, with 8 bases lying between them. Germline values: CDR1 SGDLS, CDR2 YYNGEE. The CDR3, as DNA: TGTGCCAGCAGCGTCGCCGGTAATAATTCACCCCTCCACTTT. This encodes CASSVAGNNSPLHF.

This clonotype occurred a few times. The V gene is TRBV15, the J gene TRBJ2-7, with unresolved D. The CDR3 has 13 residues. Germline-derived CDR1 and CDR2 are LNHNV and YYDKDF (reference sequence). Between the trimmed V and J ends, which lost 0 bases and 2 bases, there was a span of 5 bases. The chain's CDR3 is CATSRESAYEQYF. The DNA of the CDR3 is TGTGCCACCAGCAGAGAGAGCGCCTACGAGCAGTACTTC.

The rearrangement joins TRBV4-1 to TRBJ1-1; weak D call: TRBD1 (5 bases). The germline V gene has CDR1 MGHRA and CDR2 YSYEKL. The germline V and J ends were trimmed by 5 bases and 7 bases, with 8 bases remaining between them. The CDR3 loop spans 11 amino acids. CDR3 nucleotide sequence: TGCGCCAGCAGCGGGGGGTTTGAAGCTTTCTTT. Its protein product is CASSGGFEAFF.